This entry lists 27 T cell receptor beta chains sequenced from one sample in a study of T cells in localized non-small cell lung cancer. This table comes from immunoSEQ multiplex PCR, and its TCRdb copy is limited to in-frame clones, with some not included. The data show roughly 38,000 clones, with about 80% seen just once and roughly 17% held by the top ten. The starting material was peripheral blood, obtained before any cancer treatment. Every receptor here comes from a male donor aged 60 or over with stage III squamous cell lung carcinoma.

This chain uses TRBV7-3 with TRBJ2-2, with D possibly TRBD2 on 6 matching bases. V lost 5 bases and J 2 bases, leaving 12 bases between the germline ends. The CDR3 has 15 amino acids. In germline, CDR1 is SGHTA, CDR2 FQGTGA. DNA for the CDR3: TGTGCCAGCAGCAGTACCGGGACTAACACCGGGGAGCTGTTTTTT. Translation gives CASSSTGTNTGELFF.

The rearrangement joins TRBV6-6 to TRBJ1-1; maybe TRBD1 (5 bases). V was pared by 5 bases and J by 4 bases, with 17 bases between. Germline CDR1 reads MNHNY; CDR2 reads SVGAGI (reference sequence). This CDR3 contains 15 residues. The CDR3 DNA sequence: TGTGCCAGCAGTAGGGGCAGGGACTTGGGCACTGAAGCTTTCTTT. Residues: CASSRGRDLGTEAFF.

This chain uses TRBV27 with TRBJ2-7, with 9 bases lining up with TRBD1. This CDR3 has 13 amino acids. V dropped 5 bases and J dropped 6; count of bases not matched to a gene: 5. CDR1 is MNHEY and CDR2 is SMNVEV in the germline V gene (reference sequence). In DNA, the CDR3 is TGTGCCAGCAGTCTGGGACAGGGCCCCGAGCAGTACTTC. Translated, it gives CASSLGQGPEQYF.

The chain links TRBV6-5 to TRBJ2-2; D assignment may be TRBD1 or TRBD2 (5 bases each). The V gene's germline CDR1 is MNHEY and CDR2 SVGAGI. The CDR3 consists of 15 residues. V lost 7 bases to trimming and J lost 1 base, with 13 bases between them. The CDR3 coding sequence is TGTGCCAGCAACCCGGGACCGAGGAACACCGGGGAGCTGTTTTTT. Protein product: CASNPGPRNTGELFF.

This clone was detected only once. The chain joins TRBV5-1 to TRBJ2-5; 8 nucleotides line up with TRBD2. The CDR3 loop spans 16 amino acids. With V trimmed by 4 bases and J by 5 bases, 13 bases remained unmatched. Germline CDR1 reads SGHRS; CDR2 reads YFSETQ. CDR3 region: CASSPGPGLGQETQYF. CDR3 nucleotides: TGCGCCAGCAGCCCGGGACCGGGACTAGGTCAGGAGACCCAGTACTTC.

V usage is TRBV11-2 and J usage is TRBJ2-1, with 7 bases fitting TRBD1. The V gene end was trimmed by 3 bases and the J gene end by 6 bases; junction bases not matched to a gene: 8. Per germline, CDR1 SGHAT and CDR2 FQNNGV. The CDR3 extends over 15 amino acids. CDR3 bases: TGTGCCAGCAGCTTGTATAGGGGGCTGAGCAATGAGCAGTTCTTC. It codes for CASSLYRGLSNEQFF.

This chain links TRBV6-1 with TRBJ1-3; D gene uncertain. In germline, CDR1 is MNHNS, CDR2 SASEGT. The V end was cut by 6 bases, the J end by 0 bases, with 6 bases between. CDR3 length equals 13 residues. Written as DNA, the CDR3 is TGTGCCAGCAGGACGGGCTCTGGAAACACCATATATTTT. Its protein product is CASRTGSGNTIYF.

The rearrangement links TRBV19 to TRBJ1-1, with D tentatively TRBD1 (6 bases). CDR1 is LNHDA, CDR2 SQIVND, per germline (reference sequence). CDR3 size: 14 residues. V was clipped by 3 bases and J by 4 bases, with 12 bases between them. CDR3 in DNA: TGTGCCAGTAGTATGTACAGGGTAGGCACTGAAGCTTTCTTT. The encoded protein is CASSMYRVGTEAFF.

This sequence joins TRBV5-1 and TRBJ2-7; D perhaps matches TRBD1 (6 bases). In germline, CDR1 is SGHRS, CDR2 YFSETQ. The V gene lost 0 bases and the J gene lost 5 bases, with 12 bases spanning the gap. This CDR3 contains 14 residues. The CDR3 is CASSLGTVKNEQYF. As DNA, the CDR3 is TGCGCCAGCAGCTTGGGGACAGTTAAGAACGAGCAGTACTTC.

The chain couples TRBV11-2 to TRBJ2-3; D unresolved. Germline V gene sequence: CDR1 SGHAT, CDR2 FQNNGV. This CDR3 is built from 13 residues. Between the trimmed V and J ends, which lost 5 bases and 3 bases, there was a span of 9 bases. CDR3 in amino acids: CASSISATDTQYF. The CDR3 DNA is TGTGCCAGCAGCATCAGTGCAACAGATACGCAGTATTTT.

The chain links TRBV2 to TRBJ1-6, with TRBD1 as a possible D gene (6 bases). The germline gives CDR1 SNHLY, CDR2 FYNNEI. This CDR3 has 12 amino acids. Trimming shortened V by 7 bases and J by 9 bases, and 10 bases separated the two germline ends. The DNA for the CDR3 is TGTGCCAGCATGGGACAACCTTCACCCCTCCACTTT. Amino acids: CASMGQPSPLHF.

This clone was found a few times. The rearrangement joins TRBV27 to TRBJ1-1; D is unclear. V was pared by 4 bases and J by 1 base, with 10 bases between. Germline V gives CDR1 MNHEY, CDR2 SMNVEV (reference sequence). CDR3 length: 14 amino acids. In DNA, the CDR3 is TGTGCCAGCAGTTCGGGCAGCTGGAACACTGAAGCTTTCTTT. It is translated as CASSSGSWNTEAFF.

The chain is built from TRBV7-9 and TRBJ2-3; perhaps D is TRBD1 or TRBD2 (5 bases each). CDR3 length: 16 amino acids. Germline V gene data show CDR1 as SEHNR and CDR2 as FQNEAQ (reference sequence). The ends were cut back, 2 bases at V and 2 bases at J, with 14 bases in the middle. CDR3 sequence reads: CASSLPAGSVTDTQYF. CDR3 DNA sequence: TGTGCCAGCAGCTTACCGGCAGGGAGCGTCACAGATACGCAGTATTTT.

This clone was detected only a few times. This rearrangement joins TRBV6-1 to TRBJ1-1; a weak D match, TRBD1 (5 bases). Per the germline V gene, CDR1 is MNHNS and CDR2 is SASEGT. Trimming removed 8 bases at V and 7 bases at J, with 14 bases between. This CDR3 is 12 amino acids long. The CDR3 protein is CASRLTGGEAFF. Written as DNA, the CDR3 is TGTGCCAGCCGATTAACAGGCGGTGAAGCTTTCTTT.

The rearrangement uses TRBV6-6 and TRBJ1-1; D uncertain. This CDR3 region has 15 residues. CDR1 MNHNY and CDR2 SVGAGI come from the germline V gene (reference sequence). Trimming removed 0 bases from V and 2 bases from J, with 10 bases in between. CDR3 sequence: CASSYSVAPNTEAFF. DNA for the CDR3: TGTGCCAGCAGTTACTCGGTTGCGCCCAACACTGAAGCTTTCTTT.

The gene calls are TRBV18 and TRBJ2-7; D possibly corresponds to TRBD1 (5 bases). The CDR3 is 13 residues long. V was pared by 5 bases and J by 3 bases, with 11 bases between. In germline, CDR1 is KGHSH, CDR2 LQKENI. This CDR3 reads CASSSQELYEQYF. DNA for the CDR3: TGTGCCAGCTCATCACAGGAACTCTACGAGCAGTACTTC.

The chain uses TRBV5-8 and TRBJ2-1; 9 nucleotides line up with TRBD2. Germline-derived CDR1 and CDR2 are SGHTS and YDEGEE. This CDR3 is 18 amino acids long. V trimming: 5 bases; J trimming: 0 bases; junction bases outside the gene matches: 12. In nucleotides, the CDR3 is TGTGCCAGCAGTAGAGGGCTAGCGGGGTCCGGCTCCTACAATGAGCAGTTCTTC. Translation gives CASSRGLAGSGSYNEQFF.

CDR3 loop: CASSQYGGNTEAFF. The CDR3 DNA follows: TGTGCCAGCAGCCAATACGGCGGTAACACTGAAGCTTTCTTT. The rearrangement joins TRBV7-9 to TRBJ1-1; D gene ambiguous. Trimming left V 5 bases short and J 2 bases short, with 12 bases between. The length of the CDR3 is 14 residues. Germline V gene lookup returns CDR1 SEHNR and CDR2 FQNEAQ (reference sequence). Full variable domain (rest looked up from reference TRBV7-9 and TRBJ1-1): DTGVSQNPRHKITKRGQNVTFRCDPISEHNRLYWYRQTLGQGPEFLTYFQNEAQLEKSRLLSDRFSAERPKGSFSTLEIQRTEQGDSAMYLCASSQYGGNTEAFFGQGTRLTVV.

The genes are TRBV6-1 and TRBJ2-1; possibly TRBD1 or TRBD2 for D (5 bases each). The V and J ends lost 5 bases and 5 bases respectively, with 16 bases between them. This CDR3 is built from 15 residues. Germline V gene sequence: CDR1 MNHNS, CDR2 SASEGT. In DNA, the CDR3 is TGTGCCAGCAGTCTCCGGGACGGACACGACAATGAGCAGTTCTTC. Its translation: CASSLRDGHDNEQFF.

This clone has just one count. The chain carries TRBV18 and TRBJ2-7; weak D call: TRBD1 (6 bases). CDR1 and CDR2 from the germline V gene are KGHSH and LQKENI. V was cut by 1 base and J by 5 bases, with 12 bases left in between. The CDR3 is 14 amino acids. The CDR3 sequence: CASSPQGGGDEQYF. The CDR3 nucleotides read TGTGCCAGCTCACCACAAGGTGGGGGCGACGAGCAGTACTTC.

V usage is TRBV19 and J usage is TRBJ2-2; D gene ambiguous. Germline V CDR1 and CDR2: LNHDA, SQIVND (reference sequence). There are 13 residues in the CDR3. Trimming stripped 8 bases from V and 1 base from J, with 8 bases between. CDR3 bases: TGTGCCAGTCTGTGGCGGAACACCGGGGAGCTGTTTTTT. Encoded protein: CASLWRNTGELFF.

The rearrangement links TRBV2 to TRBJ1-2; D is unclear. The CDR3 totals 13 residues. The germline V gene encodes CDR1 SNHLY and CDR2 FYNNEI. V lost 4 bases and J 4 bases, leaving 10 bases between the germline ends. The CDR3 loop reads CASSVGLTYGYTF. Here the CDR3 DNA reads TGTGCCAGCAGTGTTGGTCTAACCTATGGCTACACCTTC.

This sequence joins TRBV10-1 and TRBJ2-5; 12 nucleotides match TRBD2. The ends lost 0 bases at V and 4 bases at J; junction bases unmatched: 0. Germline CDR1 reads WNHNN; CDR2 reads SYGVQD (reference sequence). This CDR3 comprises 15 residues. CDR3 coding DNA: TGCGCCAGCAGTGAGTCGACTAGCGGGAGAGAGACCCAGTACTTC. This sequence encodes CASSESTSGRETQYF.

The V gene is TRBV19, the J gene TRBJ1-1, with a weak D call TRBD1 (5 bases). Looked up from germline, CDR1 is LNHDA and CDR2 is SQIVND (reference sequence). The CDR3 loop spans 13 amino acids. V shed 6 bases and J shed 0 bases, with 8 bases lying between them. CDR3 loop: CASSPTVNTEAFF. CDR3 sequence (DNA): TGTGCCAGTAGCCCGACAGTGAACACTGAAGCTTTCTTT.

CDR3 sequence (DNA): TGTGCCAGCTCACGTGGACAGGGGGCAGGCGAGCAGTACTTC. It codes for CASSRGQGAGEQYF. This chain joins TRBV18 and TRBJ2-7; 11 bases match TRBD1. The CDR3 has 14 amino acids. Germline V gene data show CDR1 as KGHSH and CDR2 as LQKENI. V dropped 4 bases and J dropped 6; count of bases not matched to a gene: 5.

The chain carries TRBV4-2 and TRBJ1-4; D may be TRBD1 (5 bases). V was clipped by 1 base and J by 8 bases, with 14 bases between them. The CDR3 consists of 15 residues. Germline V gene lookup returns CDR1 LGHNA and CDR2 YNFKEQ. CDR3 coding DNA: TGTGCCAGCAGCCAAGGGACAAAAGGAGGGGAAAAACTGTTTTTT. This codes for CASSQGTKGGEKLFF.

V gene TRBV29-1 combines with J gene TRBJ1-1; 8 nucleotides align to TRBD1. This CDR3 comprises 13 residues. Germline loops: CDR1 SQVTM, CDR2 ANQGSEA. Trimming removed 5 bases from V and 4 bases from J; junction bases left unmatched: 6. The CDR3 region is CSVTRGQATEAFF. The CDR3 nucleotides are TGCAGCGTTACCAGGGGGCAGGCCACTGAAGCTTTCTTT.